Sequencing of this TCR beta chain was carried out in a study of regulatory T cells in long-lasting Graves disease (dated by TCRdb to the early 2020s). Regarding the study in general: In the newly diagnosed Graves' disease group, patients had been taking antithyroid drugs for less than 3 months. Patients with persistent Graves' disease were compared with patients with newly diagnosed Graves' disease using TCR sequencing and RNA sequencing of peripheral blood. The study was registered as a clinical trial and conducted in China. A total of about 33 samples underwent TCR sequencing, from about 13 patients with persistent Graves' disease and approximately 20 patients with newly diagnosed Graves' disease.

The sample holds many counts of this clonotype. Its antigen target is currently unknown. It has no much larger one-base neighbor in the sample; base qualities were not kept. This specimen's time point label, per the study, means: newly diagnosed GD, antithyroid drugs for less than 3 months. For both TCR sequencing and RNA sequencing, RNA was extracted from PBMCs using TRIzol. The diagnosis of Graves' disease was made according to American Thyroid Association guidelines. The patients came from an endocrinology department in Xi'an, China. Each patient gave about 10 milliliters of peripheral blood, collected in an EDTA anticoagulant tube. Ficoll Paque Plus density gradient separation was used to isolate PBMCs, and no further T cell sorting was performed. An Agilent 2100 Bioanalyzer and agarose gel were used to assess RNA quality, and a NanoDrop 2000 was used to measure RNA concentration. Receptors were amplified or captured by multiplex PCR. Reads for this sample came from an Illumina HiSeq 4000. TCR beta libraries were built with iRepertoire HTBI primers and Arm-PCR amplification of CDR3 regions. Gel purification was performed on PCR products prior to sequencing. As for the authors' bioinformatics: Gene usage analysis of CDR3 amino acid clonotypes relied on the 55 to 80 TRBV and around 14 TRBJ segments identified across samples. Filtered high-quality paired reads were merged into contigs using COPE and FqMerger. BLAST was used to align contigs to the IMGT TRBV, TRBD and TRBJ reference genes, and CDR3 was defined following IMGT. Any clonotype with a frequency above 0.1% was classified as a highly expanded clone. Shannon entropy was used to measure repertoire diversity, and the Gini coefficient was used to measure V-J evenness. A clonotype found in more than one individual was treated as public. TCRdb redid the processing of the public reads, applying fastp at Q25 and MiXCR, and retained in-frame beta chains. Rows merge per CDR3 protein into single entries with the most common DNA and genes. For this entry, the V and J calls and clone size follow TCRdb and not the study's own pipeline. The sample contains 250,000 or so distinct CDR3 sequences, about 17% of them found a single time. The top ten hold around 13% of the sample.

The cysteine opens and the phenylalanine closes a CDR3 of 13 amino acids. Only the CDR3 region is kept as DNA, spanning 39 bases read in frame from base 1. V is pruned by 5 bases and J by 6 bases, leaving 7 bases of the junction without a gene match. For CDR1 and CDR2, the germline V gene (reference sequence) lists DFQATT and SNEGSKA. The full study reports these points: The authors acknowledged the small sample size as a limitation that may reduce accuracy. The study examined only peripheral blood because the primary lesion, thyroid tissue, could not be accessed. Persistent disease showed preferential use of TRBV28, TRBJ1-2 and TRBJ2-5, whereas newly diagnosed disease favored TRBV20-1 and TRBJ2-1. Lower TCR Shannon entropy and fewer highly expanded clones were observed in persistent Graves' disease patients than in newly diagnosed patients, which suggested clonal expansion. A larger number of public clonotypes was shared among persistent patients (more than 2,500) than among newly diagnosed patients (roughly 930). Sequencing and analysis were restricted to the TCR beta chain.

These data were likewise used in another study, on T cells in Graves' hyperthyroidism and ophthalmopathy. As that second study puts it: Graves' hyperthyroidism was defined as stable when no progression to ophthalmopathy occurred over 18 months of follow-up. Hyperthyroidism patients were aged 18 to 65 years and newly diagnosed, with disease duration of less than 2 months. Patients with uncontrolled infections, other autoimmune diseases, pregnancy or lactation were excluded. Diagnoses relied on clinical symptoms, serum thyroxine and TRAb, thyroid ultrasound and orbital computed tomography. For the first round of RT-PCR on the TCR CDR3, the HTBI primer set was used together with the Qiagen OneStep RT-PCR kit. Most expanded thyroid clonotypes (frequency above 0.001) were also found in blood, which suggests that blood repertoires may mirror thyroid immune responses. In cross-validation, a model built on a 13 V-J signature told ophthalmopathy apart from stable hyperthyroidism with approximately 90% sensitivity and roughly 81% specificity, and in testing the same model reached 80%/75%. In validation, the model predicted progression to ophthalmopathy with just under 71% sensitivity and 72% to 85% specificity, a median of around six months before onset. A discovery cohort of about 100 patients, about 40 with Graves' ophthalmopathy and 57 with stable Graves' hyperthyroidism, was used to find distinguishing TCR V-J signatures. Whether ophthalmopathy could be predicted prospectively was tested in an independent validation cohort made up of roughly 20 hyperthyroidism patients plus 17 patients who later progressed to ophthalmopathy. For training and testing, the approximately 97 patients in the discovery cohort were randomly divided in a 7:3 ratio. In addition, the study compared T-cell repertoires in thyroid tissue and in blood from roughly 6 Graves' hyperthyroidism patients. After blood sampling, hyperthyroidism patients were treated with methimazole at a starting dose of 30 mg daily, and ophthalmopathy patients were treated with high-dose intravenous methylprednisolone. Libraries were constructed in a second round of multiplex PCR, after which size selection and purification were carried out. Sequencing of the libraries was done on an Illumina HiSeq2000 using paired-end 100 bp reads. Raw data were processed with SOAPnuke, discarding reads with adapters, uncalled bases, mean Phred below 15, or no exact constant-primer or identifier match. High-quality paired reads were merged using COPE v1.2.5, and each unique nucleotide sequence was defined as a clonotype. MiTCR v1.1 was used to align the clonotypes against IMGT TRBV, TRBD and TRBJ reference segments. The analysis was restricted to V-J combinations with a frequency above 0.0001, which together covered about 99% of the repertoires. A TCS score was defined as the ratio between F50 (clonal expansion) and ExV (chaos), using BLOSUM62-based TCRdist between CDR3 peptides within each V-J. Welch's t-statistics and random forest reduced some 510 V-J features to 13, which were used in a naive Bayes classifier (R e1071). No statistical method was used to fix the sample size in advance, and group allocation was not hidden from the investigators. The paper describes TCR Vbeta CDR3 sequencing of 140 or so peripheral blood samples, made up of roughly 45 ophthalmopathy patients, roughly 80 hyperthyroidism patients and 17 progressor patients.

The chain was built from TRBV20-1 and TRBJ2-1; the central 7 bases match TRBD1. The receptor was derived from a woman aged 25 to 45 with Graves disease. Donor details come from another sample of the same person, matched by shared clones. Sample: peripheral blood mononuclear cells (PBMCs), taken at new diagnosis, from a patient treated with antithyroid drugs. In nucleotides, the sequence is TGCAGTGCTGAGGACAGGCTCTCCAATGAGCAGTTCTTC. Its coded protein is CSAEDRLSNEQFF.